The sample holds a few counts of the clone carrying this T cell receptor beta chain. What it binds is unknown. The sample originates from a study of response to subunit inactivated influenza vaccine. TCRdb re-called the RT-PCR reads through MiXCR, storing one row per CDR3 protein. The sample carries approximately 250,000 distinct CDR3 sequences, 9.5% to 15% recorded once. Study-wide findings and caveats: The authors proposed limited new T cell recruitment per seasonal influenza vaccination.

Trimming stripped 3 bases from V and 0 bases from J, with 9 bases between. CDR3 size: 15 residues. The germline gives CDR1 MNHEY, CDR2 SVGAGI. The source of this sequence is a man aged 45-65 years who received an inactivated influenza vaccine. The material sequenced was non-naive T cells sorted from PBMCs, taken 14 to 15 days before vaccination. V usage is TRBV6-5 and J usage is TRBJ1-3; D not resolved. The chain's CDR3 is CASSYGSLSGNTIYF. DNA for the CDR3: TGTGCCAGCAGTTATGGATCGCTCTCTGGAAACACCATATATTTT.